A single sample gave rise to the 29 T cell receptor beta chains below, sequenced in a study of shared T cell receptors in the human thymus. Generated by immunoSEQ multiplex PCR, the TCRdb table keeps only in-frame clones and is missing some. The table lists some 700,000 clones, approximately 83% of them singletons, with more than 0.008% in the top ten. These data also formed part of another study, on human thymus T cells.

Sequenced sample: thymocytes. The source of these receptors is a girl younger than two with a congenital heart defect.

The chain joins TRBV29-1 to TRBJ2-5, with D unresolved. The CDR3 covers 15 residues. The germline V gene has CDR1 SQVTM and CDR2 ANQGSEA. V gave up 4 bases and J gave up 1 base, with 16 bases separating them. This CDR3 is CSVARLADTQETQYF. Written as DNA, the CDR3 is TGCAGCGTTGCCCGTTTGGCAGACACCCAAGAGACCCAGTACTTC.

The V and J genes are TRBV12-5 and TRBJ2-1; possible D gene TRBD1, 6 bases. The CDR3 spans 21 residues. Per germline, CDR1 LGHNT and CDR2 FRNRAP. The V gene lost 0 bases and the J gene lost 1 base, with 25 bases spanning the gap. This chain's CDR3 is CASGLVPGERRVPLSYNEQFF. For the CDR3, the DNA is TGTGCTAGTGGTTTGGTACCAGGGGAACGGCGGGTACCCCTTTCCTACAATGAGCAGTTCTTC.

The table lists this clone with a few counts. This rearrangement joins TRBV14 to TRBJ2-2; perhaps TRBD1 as D (5 bases). The CDR3 runs 14 residues. Trimming shortened V by 8 bases and J by 1 base, and 11 bases separated the two germline ends. From germline, CDR1 is SGHDN and CDR2 FVKESK. The CDR3 coding sequence is TGTGCCAGCCGGGCAGGGCGGAACACCGGGGAGCTGTTTTTT. Amino acid sequence: CASRAGRNTGELFF. Full variable domain (outside the CDR3, taken from reference TRBV14 and TRBJ2-2): EAGVTQFPSHSVIEKGQTVTLRCDPISGHDNLYWYRRVMGKEIKFLLHFVKESKQDESGMPNNRFLAERTGGTYSTLKVQPAELEDSGVYFCASRAGRNTGELFFGEGSRLTVL.

This chain connects TRBV7-9 to TRBJ1-1; weak D call: TRBD1 (6 bases). The germline V and J ends were trimmed by 4 bases and 1 base, with 7 bases remaining between them. Germline V gene lookup returns CDR1 SEHNR and CDR2 FQNEAQ (reference sequence). The CDR3 consists of 13 residues. The CDR3 region is CASSWTENTEAFF. The CDR3 nucleotides are TGTGCCAGCAGCTGGACAGAGAACACTGAAGCTTTCTTT.

This clone was observed a single time. The chain is built from TRBV6-4 and TRBJ2-2; 10 bases map to TRBD2. Germline assignment: CDR1 MRHNA and CDR2 SNTAGT. V lost 0 bases to trimming and J lost 4 bases; unmatched junction nucleotides: 14. The CDR3 has 20 residues. The DNA for the CDR3 is TGTGCCAGCAGTGACTCGCCAGTTTTAGCGGGGGGATTAATCACCGGGGAGCTGTTTTTT. Protein: CASSDSPVLAGGLITGELFF.

The chain carries TRBV28 and TRBJ2-4; the D gene is possibly TRBD2 (6 bases). The CDR3 extends over 15 amino acids. CDR1 is MDHEN, CDR2 SYDVKM, per germline. V lost 2 bases and J 0 bases, leaving 8 bases between the germline ends. The CDR3 sequence: CASSLDGGAKNIQYF. The CDR3 DNA reads as TGTGCCAGCAGTTTAGACGGGGGAGCCAAAAACATTCAGTACTTC.

V usage is TRBV5-1 and J usage is TRBJ2-1; D perhaps matches TRBD1 (5 bases). V was shortened by 4 bases and J by 6 bases, with 20 bases between the two germline ends. The CDR3 runs to 16 residues. Germline lookup yields CDR1 SGHRS and CDR2 YFSETQ. CDR3 sequence reads: CASSPGQGVPPNEQFF. CDR3 nucleotide sequence: TGCGCCAGCAGCCCCGGGCAGGGTGTCCCCCCCAATGAGCAGTTCTTC.

V is TRBV5-6 and J is TRBJ2-1; 14 positions match TRBD2. V shed 4 bases, J shed 8 bases, and the junction held 8 bases outside the gene matches. From germline, CDR1 is SGHDT and CDR2 YYEEEE. The CDR3 sequence is 16 residues long. CDR3 in amino acids: CASSQPGLAGEDEQFF. The CDR3 DNA sequence: TGTGCCAGCAGCCAGCCGGGACTAGCGGGGGAAGATGAGCAGTTCTTC.

Regarding this clone: The sample holds other DNA sequences that translate to the same CDR3. This rearrangement joins TRBV11-2 to TRBJ1-5; 7 nucleotides agree with TRBD1. This CDR3 comprises 14 residues. The germline V gene encodes CDR1 SGHAT and CDR2 FQNNGV. Germline trimming cut 4 bases from V and 4 bases from J; bases unmatched to any gene: 4. CDR3 in amino acids: CASSSGQLNQPQHF. For the CDR3, the DNA is TGTGCCAGCAGCTCGGGACAGCTGAATCAGCCCCAGCATTTT.

This rearrangement joins TRBV13 to TRBJ2-1; unclear D gene. CDR3 size: 15 residues. V gave up 1 base and J gave up 10 bases, with 17 bases separating them. Germline V gene lookup returns CDR1 PRHDT and CDR2 FYEKMQ (reference sequence). The CDR3 loop is CASSLARSVQCEQFF. The CDR3 DNA reads TGTGCCAGCAGCTTAGCCAGGTCCGTACAATGCGAGCAGTTCTTC.

The rearrangement joins TRBV6-1 to TRBJ1-1; 8 bases align to TRBD1. J gave up 5 bases and V 6 bases, and 11 bases lay outside the gene matches. The CDR3 is made up of 15 amino acids. Germline CDR1 is MNHNS and CDR2 is SASEGT. The CDR3 nucleotides are TGTGCCAGCAGAGAGGGCAGGGGGCTTAGGACTGAAGCTTTCTTT. Its translation is CASREGRGLRTEAFF.

V is TRBV13 and J is TRBJ2-3; possibly TRBD2 for D (6 bases). Per germline, CDR1 PRHDT and CDR2 FYEKMQ (reference sequence). V was trimmed by 5 bases and J by 1 base, leaving 16 bases between them. The CDR3 consists of 16 residues. The CDR3 spells CASSPRDWDCTDTQYF. The CDR3 DNA sequence: TGTGCCAGCAGCCCCCGTGATTGGGACTGCACAGATACGCAGTATTTT.

V gene TRBV28 combines with J gene TRBJ1-1; D is uncertain. V was pared by 3 bases and J by 8 bases, with 13 bases between. The CDR3 has 13 residues. Germline values: CDR1 MDHEN, CDR2 SYDVKM. CDR3 in amino acids: CASSFGHRNEAFF. The CDR3 bases are TGTGCCAGCAGTTTTGGGCACCGGAACGAAGCTTTCTTT.

This clone has a single count. The chain couples TRBV6-5 to TRBJ1-1; the D is unclear. V lost 6 bases and J lost 1, with 15 bases in between. Germline CDR1 MNHEY, CDR2 SVGAGI. CDR3 length equals 15 residues. This CDR3 is CASRPGSARNTEAFF. The CDR3 nucleotides read TGTGCCAGCAGGCCCGGGTCAGCGAGGAACACTGAAGCTTTCTTT.

The CDR3 nucleotides are TGCGCCAGCAGCCAAGATTGGAGGGACAGTACGCTCTACCTCTCCTACGAGCAGTACTTC. Protein: CASSQDWRDSTLYLSYEQYF. The genes are TRBV4-3 and TRBJ2-7, with D possibly matching TRBD1 (7 bases). Trimming took off 0 bases at V and 0 bases at J, with 24 bases between the two ends. This CDR3 has 20 residues. The germline V gene encodes CDR1 LGHNA and CDR2 YSLEER.

This sequence joins TRBV11-2 and TRBJ2-3, with 8 bases lining up with TRBD1. Germline lookup yields CDR1 SGHAT and CDR2 FQNNGV. This CDR3 is built from 15 residues. After removal of 5 bases from V and 4 bases from J, the junction contained 8 bases not matched to a gene. The CDR3 protein is CASSPGRGRPDTQYF. The DNA of the CDR3 is TGTGCCAGCAGCCCGGGCAGGGGGCGGCCAGATACGCAGTATTTT.

V usage is TRBV11-2 and J usage is TRBJ2-3; 14 positions match TRBD2. Per the germline V gene, CDR1 is SGHAT and CDR2 is FQNNGV. The V segment lost 1 base and the J segment 7 bases; nucleotides outside the gene matches: 10. The CDR3 loop spans 18 amino acids. The DNA of the CDR3 is TGTGCCAGCAGCTTAGGCCCTCGACTAGCGGGGGGGATGAATACGCAGTATTTT. It specifies CASSLGPRLAGGMNTQYF.

J is TRBJ2-5 and V is TRBV6-6; no reliable D call. The CDR3 length is 14 residues. Trimming shortened V by 0 bases and J by 5 bases, and 10 bases separated the two germline ends. From germline, CDR1 is MNHNY and CDR2 SVGAGI (reference sequence). DNA for the CDR3: TGTGCCAGCAGTTACTCGACCAGCGTCGAGACCCAGTACTTC. Amino acid sequence: CASSYSTSVETQYF.

V usage is TRBV5-1 and J usage is TRBJ2-6, with 8 bases that match TRBD1. Germline V lookup: CDR1 SGHRS, CDR2 YFSETQ. V dropped 5 bases and J dropped 0; count of bases not matched to a gene: 13. CDR3 size: 19 residues. The DNA for the CDR3 is TGCGCCAGCAGGGGCGTCGGGACAGGATATAGCTCTGGGGCCAACGTCCTGACTTTC. Amino acids: CASRGVGTGYSSGANVLTF.

J is TRBJ2-6 and V is TRBV5-1; TRBD1 matches at 8 bases. The germline V gene encodes CDR1 SGHRS and CDR2 YFSETQ. This CDR3 is built from 19 residues. V gave up 0 bases and J gave up 2 bases; unmatched junction bases: 10. CDR3 coding DNA: TGCGCCAGCAGCTTGGCCCAGGGGGCCAGCCATGCTGGGGCCAACGTCCTGACTTTC. This encodes CASSLAQGASHAGANVLTF.

The genes are TRBV15 and TRBJ1-2; perhaps TRBD1 as D (6 bases). CDR1 and CDR2 from the germline V gene are LNHNV and YYDKDF (reference sequence). The length of the CDR3 is 12 residues. Trimming removed 1 base from V and 7 bases from J, with 7 bases in between. CDR3 protein: CATSRAGVGYTF. The CDR3 DNA is TGTGCCACCAGCAGAGCAGGGGTTGGCTACACCTTC.

This clone is a singleton in its sample. Other DNA sequences of this sample code for an identical CDR3. This chain joins TRBV5-1 and TRBJ1-1, with 9 bases aligning to TRBD1. J lost 8 bases, V lost 0 bases, and 20 bases had no gene match. The germline gives CDR1 SGHRS, CDR2 YFSETQ. The CDR3 loop spans 19 amino acids. In DNA, the CDR3 is TGCGCCAGCAGCTTGGTGGGGGACAGGGACTACATAGGGTGGACCGAAGCTTTCTTT. It specifies CASSLVGDRDYIGWTEAFF. Drawing the rest from reference TRBV5-1 and TRBJ1-1, the complete variable domain is KAGVTQTPRYLIKTRGQQVTLSCSPISGHRSVSWYQQTPGQGLQFLFEYFSETQRNKGNFPGRFSGRQFSNSRSEMNVSTLELGDSALYLCASSLVGDRDYIGWTEAFFGQGTRLTVV.

V is TRBV5-1 and J is TRBJ2-1, with TRBD1 identical over 7 bases. Germline loops: CDR1 SGHRS, CDR2 YFSETQ. This CDR3 region has 18 residues. Trimming cost V 6 bases and J 0 bases; bases outside gene matches: 15. The CDR3: CASNPGTVSRGSYNEQFF. The CDR3 nucleotides read TGCGCCAGCAACCCAGGGACAGTTAGTCGCGGCTCCTACAATGAGCAGTTCTTC.

This chain links TRBV10-2 with TRBJ1-6; D may be TRBD1 (6 bases). CDR3 length: 15 amino acids. Deletions cut 4 bases from V and 10 bases from J, with 17 bases between. The germline V gene has CDR1 WSHSY and CDR2 SAAADI. The CDR3 DNA reads TGCGCCAGCAGTGCTAACAGGGTGGTTAACTCACCCCTCCACTTT. Amino acids: CASSANRVVNSPLHF.

The V gene is TRBV30, the J gene TRBJ2-3, with TRBD2 matching over 11 bases. J gave up 3 bases and V 5 bases, and 4 bases lay outside the gene matches. Germline CDR1 reads GTSNPN; CDR2 reads SVGIG (reference sequence). The CDR3 covers 14 residues. DNA of the CDR3: TGTGCCTGGGATAGCGGGGGGGCAACAGATACGCAGTATTTT. This encodes CAWDSGGATDTQYF.

The gene calls are TRBV28 and TRBJ2-2; 10 positions match TRBD1. The germline gives CDR1 MDHEN, CDR2 SYDVKM. The length of the CDR3 is 17 residues. J lost 4 bases, V lost 6 bases, and 11 bases had no gene match. The CDR3 nucleotides are TGTGCCAGCAGCAGCGACCAGACAGGGGGCAGCACCGGGGAGCTGTTTTTT. Protein sequence: CASSSDQTGGSTGELFF. Combining the CDR3 with reference TRBV28 and TRBJ2-2 gives the whole variable domain DVKVTQSSRYLVKRTGEKVFLECVQDMDHENMFWYRQDPGLGLRLIYFSYDVKMKEKGDIPEGYSVSREKKERFSLILESASTNQTSMYLCASSSDQTGGSTGELFFGEGSRLTVL.

This clone was picked up a small number of times. The rearrangement links TRBV5-1 to TRBJ2-7; 7 nucleotides line up with TRBD2. The CDR3 covers 17 residues. V lost 4 bases to trimming and J lost 2 bases; unmatched junction nucleotides: 15. The V gene's germline CDR1 is SGHRS and CDR2 YFSETQ. The CDR3 DNA reads TGCGCCAGCAGCCCGGGGAGGGTGGGCAGAAATGCCTACGAGCAGTACTTC. This translates into CASSPGRVGRNAYEQYF. Full variable domain (rest looked up from reference TRBV5-1 and TRBJ2-7): KAGVTQTPRYLIKTRGQQVTLSCSPISGHRSVSWYQQTPGQGLQFLFEYFSETQRNKGNFPGRFSGRQFSNSRSEMNVSTLELGDSALYLCASSPGRVGRNAYEQYFGPGTRLTVT.

The V and J genes are TRBV5-1 and TRBJ2-4, with D possibly being TRBD1 (5 bases). Per germline, CDR1 SGHRS and CDR2 YFSETQ. V lost 1 base and J lost 4, with 12 bases in between. The CDR3 totals 15 residues. DNA of the CDR3: TGCGCCAGCAGCTTGCATGGCAGGGCTAAAAACATTCAGTACTTC. Its translation is CASSLHGRAKNIQYF.

The rearrangement links TRBV6-5 to TRBJ1-1; D gene uncertain. Looked up from germline, CDR1 is MNHEY and CDR2 is SVGAGI. V gave up 10 bases and J gave up 10 bases, with 10 bases separating them. This CDR3 region has 9 residues. CDR3 amino acids: CAIGPGAFF. The CDR3 nucleotides read TGTGCCATCGGCCCAGGAGCTTTCTTT.